These T cell receptor beta chains were read from a single sample in a study of breast tumors, draining lymph nodes, adjacent tissues. TCRdb recomputed calls from the multiplex PCR reads with MiXCR, one row per CDR3 protein. The sample consists of 100,000 to 150,000 distinct CDR3 sequences, 20% of them appearing once. The specimen was axillary lymph node tissue. These receptors were collected from a female donor with breast cancer. Some clones in this sample may be carry-over from other donors' samples. The CDR3 runs from the conserved cysteine through the conserved F or W. D genes are given only for firm matches. Clone size is stated in some rows and not others, as once, few, many or a class when expanded.

>TRBV5-4|TRBJ2-7|NA|NA
TGTGCCAGCAGCTTTTGGGGCCTCTACGAGCAGTACTTC
CASSFWGLYEQYF
>TRBV11-2|TRBJ2-3|NA|few
TGTGCCAGCAGCTTACTTCCCGGTGGTTCCTCTAGCACAGATACGCAGTATTTT
CASSLLPGGSSSTDTQYF
>TRBV24-1|TRBJ2-7|TRBD1|many
TGTGCCACCAGTGGGACGGCAGGGGGAGATCGATACGAGCAGTACTTC
CATSGTAGGDRYEQYF
>TRBV3-1|TRBJ1-6|NA|many
TGTGCCAGCAGCCCCGGCGGGGGAGCCTCCTATAATTCACCCCTCCACTTT
CASSPGGGASYNSPLHF
>TRBV7-8|TRBJ2-1|TRBD2|many
TGTGCCAGCAGCCGTCGACTAGCGGGAGGTCACAATGAGCAGTTCTTC
CASSRRLAGGHNEQFF
>TRBV7-9|TRBJ1-5|NA|many
TGTGCCAGCAGCCCAACAGAGGGTAATCAGCCCCAGCATTTT
CASSPTEGNQPQHF
>TRBV7-9|TRBJ1-6|NA|many
TGTGCCAACAGCGCTTCAGGGGAAAATTCACCCCTCCACTTT
CANSASGENSPLHF
>TRBV19|TRBJ2-5|NA|many
TGTGCCAGTAGTGTGACACCATCGTCGGTGGCCCAGTACTTC
CASSVTPSSVAQYF
>TRBV2|TRBJ2-2|NA|NA
TGTGCCAGCAGATCCCAGGTGAACACCAGGGAGCTGTTTTTT
CASRSQVNTRELFF
>TRBV20-1|TRBJ2-1|NA|NA
TGCAGTGCTAGGAGTTGGGGACGTGGCTACAATGAGCAGTTCTTC
CSARSWGRGYNEQFF
>TRBV20-1|TRBJ1-5|NA|many
TGCAGTGCTAGAGAGGTGCAGGGTCAACAGCCCCAGCATTTT
CSAREVQGQQPQHF
>TRBV7-2|TRBJ2-7|NA|many
TGTGCCAGCAGCTTAGAGCGAGGGACCTACGAGCAGTACTTC
CASSLERGTYEQYF
>TRBV4-1|TRBJ1-3|NA|many
TGCGCCAGCAGCCAAGATGTAAGAACACACTCTGGAAACACCATATATTTT
CASSQDVRTHSGNTIYF
>TRBV28|TRBJ2-7|TRBD2|few
TGTGCCAGCAGTTTCGGGGGGGATCGCTACTACGAGCAGTACTTC
CASSFGGDRYYEQYF
>TRBV3-1|TRBJ1-2|TRBD1|many
TGTGCCAGCAGCATGTCGGGACAGGGACTTTGGGGCTACACCTTC
CASSMSGQGLWGYTF
>TRBV5-4|TRBJ2-1|NA|many
TGTGCCAGCAGCTTGGGGACGTCCTCCTACAATGAGCAGTTCTTC
CASSLGTSSYNEQFF
>TRBV30|TRBJ1-2|NA|many
TGTGCCTGGAGTGTGGAGAGGGTTTCCTATGGCTACACCTTC
CAWSVERVSYGYTF
>TRBV29-1|TRBJ2-4|NA|NA
TGCAGCACTTATGAGGCAGCCAAAAACATTCAGTACTTC
CSTYEAAKNIQYF
>TRBV5-4|TRBJ2-2|NA|few
TGTGCCAGCAGCTTGGCCGAACCAAGCACCGGGGAGCTGTTTTTT
CASSLAEPSTGELFF
>TRBV19|TRBJ1-1|TRBD1|NA
TGTGCCAGTAGGGGAGACAGGGCAATCGGAGCTTTCTTT
CASRGDRAIGAFF
>TRBV20-1|TRBJ2-5|NA|many
TGCAGTGCTAGTAATAGTCCCCAAGAGACCCAGTACTTC
CSASNSPQETQYF
>TRBV7-9|TRBJ2-4|TRBD2|many
TGTGCCAGCAGCTCCGACTTAGCGGGAGTAGGCATTCAGTACTTC
CASSSDLAGVGIQYF
>TRBV10-3|TRBJ1-2|TRBD1|many
TGTGCCATCACCGCCGACAGGGCTGCCTATGGCTACACCTTC
CAITADRAAYGYTF
>TRBV3-1|TRBJ2-7|NA|many
TGTGCCAGCAGACCCCAGGGGAGTGGTTACGAGCAGTACTTC
CASRPQGSGYEQYF
>TRBV5-1|TRBJ2-2|NA|many
TGCGCCAGCAGCGGGCAGACCAGCGTGACCGGGGAGCTGTTTTTT
CASSGQTSVTGELFF
>TRBV9|TRBJ2-3|NA|many
TGTGCCAGCAGCGTAGTCGGCGGGGCTATCACAGATACGCAGTATTTT
CASSVVGGAITDTQYF
>TRBV7-9|TRBJ2-2|TRBD1|many
TGTGCCAGCAGCGTCCGGGACAGAAACACCGGGGAGCTGTTTTTT
CASSVRDRNTGELFF
>TRBV2|TRBJ2-2|TRBD2|many
TGTGCCAGCAGTGTAAGGACTAGTAACCCCGGGGAGCTGTTTTTT
CASSVRTSNPGELFF
>TRBV20-1|TRBJ2-1|TRBD1|many
TGCAGTGCTAGAGATCGGGGGACAGGGAGGGTTATCAATGAGCAGTTCTTC
CSARDRGTGRVINEQFF
>TRBV19|TRBJ2-3|NA|many
TGTGCCAGTAGTATCGGGCAGACAGATACGCAGTATTTT
CASSIGQTDTQYF
>TRBV6-1|TRBJ1-2|NA|NA
TGTGCCAGCAGTGAAGATTCCTTCAGGGATGGCTACACCTTC
CASSEDSFRDGYTF
>TRBV13|TRBJ2-5|TRBD2|many
TGTGCCAGCAGCTTCGGGACTAGCGGGCGTGAGACCCAGTACTTC
CASSFGTSGRETQYF
>TRBV14|TRBJ2-1|NA|many
TGTGCCAGCAGCCATCAGCATGGGGGGCTCTACAATGAGCAGTTCTTC
CASSHQHGGLYNEQFF
>TRBV5-4|TRBJ2-5|NA|few
TGTGCCAGCAGCCCCCGGGAAGGCGCCCAAGAGACCCAGTACTTC
CASSPREGAQETQYF
>TRBV25-1|TRBJ2-1|TRBD2|NA
TGTGCCAGCAGTGCAGGGCTAGCGGGAGATGTCCATGAGCAGTTCTTC
CASSAGLAGDVHEQFF
>TRBV9|TRBJ2-3|NA|many
TGTGCCAGCAGCGTAGTGCCGGACCACACAGATACGCAGTATTTT
CASSVVPDHTDTQYF
>TRBV5-5|TRBJ2-7|NA|many
TGTGCCAGCAGCTTGGGCGTCGGCAGTTCCTACGAGCAGTACTTC
CASSLGVGSSYEQYF
>TRBV14|TRBJ2-1|TRBD1|NA
TGTGCCGGCAGCGAACAGGGGGTTAAGGGGAACAATGAGCAGTTCTTC
CAGSEQGVKGNNEQFF
>TRBV19|TRBJ1-5|NA|many
TGTGCCAGTAGGGTAGGGACCCAGCATCAGCCCCAGCATTTT
CASRVGTQHQPQHF
>TRBV10-3|TRBJ2-2|TRBD2|many
TGTGCCATCAGTGGGAGCGGGAGCGTCGGGGAGCTGTTTTTT
CAISGSGSVGELFF
>TRBV24-1|TRBJ2-2|TRBD1|many
TGTGCCACCAGTGATTTCCCGGGGACAGCCAACACCGGGGAGCTGTTTTTT
CATSDFPGTANTGELFF
>TRBV5-1|TRBJ2-1|TRBD2|many
TGCGCCAGTCGGACTAGCGGGGGGGCCTACAATGAGCAGTTCTTC
CASRTSGGAYNEQFF
>TRBV13|TRBJ2-1|NA|few
TGTGCCAGCAGCTTAGATTTGGCGGTTATAGCCCCTGAGCAGTTCTTC
CASSLDLAVIAPEQFF
>TRBV10-3|TRBJ2-1|TRBD2|few
TGTGCCATCGGCCCTCGACTAGCGGGAGGAAGCGGCGACAATGAGCAGTTCTTC
CAIGPRLAGGSGDNEQFF
>TRBV6-4|TRBJ2-3|NA|many
TGTGCCAGCAGTGACCTGCGTACAGATACGCAGTATTTT
CASSDLRTDTQYF